These 15 T cell receptor beta chains share one sample of origin, sequenced in a study of OX40 agonist ivuxolimab in advanced cancers. TCRdb's copy holds only in-frame clones and misses some; the assay was immunoSEQ multiplex PCR. The table shows 55,000 to 70,000 clones, with 75% to 85% occurring only once. The sequencing here drew on CD4+ or CD8+ T cells sorted from blood, taken in a trial of the OX40 agonist ivuxolimab. These receptor sequences come from an adult with an advanced solid tumor such as melanoma, head and neck, liver or kidney cancer.

The J gene is TRBJ2-3, the V gene TRBV6-6; D may be TRBD1 (6 bases). Trimming cost V 11 bases and J 2 bases, with 14 bases left between them. Germline V gene data show CDR1 as MNHNY and CDR2 as SVGAGI (reference sequence). The CDR3 loop spans 13 amino acids. The CDR3 region has the DNA TGTGCCGGCGCAGGGGTCCCCACAGATACGCAGTATTTT. Protein sequence: CAGAGVPTDTQYF.

V and J are TRBV28 and TRBJ1-1; possibly TRBD1 for D (5 bases). Deletions cut 6 bases from V and 1 base from J, with 9 bases between. The CDR3 is 13 residues long. Germline CDR1 reads MDHEN; CDR2 reads SYDVKM. CDR3 protein: CASRPGGNTEAFF. The CDR3 bases are TGTGCCAGCAGGCCGGGGGGGAACACTGAAGCTTTCTTT. Variable domain in full (rest from reference TRBV28 and TRBJ1-1): DVKVTQSSRYLVKRTGEKVFLECVQDMDHENMFWYRQDPGLGLRLIYFSYDVKMKEKGDIPEGYSVSREKKERFSLILESASTNQTSMYLCASRPGGNTEAFFGQGTRLTVV.

The J gene is TRBJ2-7, the V gene TRBV5-4; D possibly corresponds to TRBD1 (5 bases). V was clipped by 0 bases and J by 0 bases, with 16 bases between them. Germline lookup yields CDR1 SGHNT and CDR2 YYREEE (reference sequence). The CDR3 is made up of 17 amino acids. The CDR3 nucleotides read TGTGCCAGCAGCTTGGGTTCGGCAGGGCCTAGCTCCTACGAGCAGTACTTC. Its translation: CASSLGSAGPSSYEQYF. The full variable domain, with the rest looked up from reference TRBV5-4 and TRBJ2-7, is ETGVTQSPTHLIKTRGQQVTLRCSSQSGHNTVSWYQQALGQGPQFIFQYYREEENGRGNFPPRFSGLQFPNYSSELNVNALELDDSALYLCASSLGSAGPSSYEQYFGPGTRLTVT.

This clone was seen a single time. The same CDR3 arises from other DNA sequences in this sample as well. The chain combines TRBV6-6 with TRBJ1-2, with D possibly TRBD1 on 5 matching bases. V was cut by 0 bases and J by 6 bases, with 5 bases left in between. Germline assignment: CDR1 MNHNY and CDR2 SVGAGI (reference sequence). This CDR3 comprises 12 residues. CDR3 amino acids: CASSYSGDGYTF. For the CDR3, the DNA is TGTGCCAGCAGTTACTCAGGGGATGGCTACACCTTC.

V usage is TRBV19 and J usage is TRBJ2-2; TRBD2 aligns across 7 bases. This CDR3 spans 15 amino acids. Germline V CDR1 and CDR2: LNHDA, SQIVND (reference sequence). Trimming at V came to 7 bases and at J to 5 bases, leaving 10 bases not matched to a gene. CDR3 sequence: CASNFVRAGTGELFF. CDR3 sequence (DNA): TGTGCCAGTAATTTCGTCAGAGCGGGGACCGGGGAGCTGTTTTTT.

A single count supports this clone. The rearrangement uses TRBV5-4 and TRBJ2-4; D call uncertain. CDR1 SGHNT and CDR2 YYREEE come from the germline V gene (reference sequence). The ends were cut back, 4 bases at V and 3 bases at J, with 17 bases in the middle. The CDR3 length is 16 residues. CDR3 protein: CASSPKVGLVKNIQYF. CDR3 DNA sequence: TGTGCCAGCAGCCCAAAAGTCGGATTGGTCAAAAACATTCAGTACTTC.

V gene TRBV7-2 combines with J gene TRBJ1-2; 9 bases are shared with TRBD1. V shed 7 bases, J shed 4 bases, and the junction held 7 bases outside the gene matches. The CDR3 runs to 14 residues. Germline CDR1 and CDR2: SGHTA and FQGNSA. DNA of the CDR3: TGTGCCAGCATCCGGACAGGGGCCATCTATGGCTACACCTTC. Amino acid sequence: CASIRTGAIYGYTF.

The chain joins TRBV6-1 to TRBJ2-5; no reliable D call. The CDR3 runs 14 residues. The germline V gene has CDR1 MNHNS and CDR2 SASEGT. With 6 bases removed from V and 3 bases from J, the gap between germline ends came to 14 bases. CDR3 sequence (DNA): TGTGCCAGCAGCCGCGGAATGGTGAAAGAGACCCAGTACTTC. Translating gives CASSRGMVKETQYF.

DNA of the CDR3: TGTGCCAGCAGCCATCAAACTAGCGCTCAGTTCTTC. It encodes CASSHQTSAQFF. The chain is built from TRBV11-3 and TRBJ2-1; 7 positions match TRBD2. This CDR3 has 12 residues. Germline V gene lookup returns CDR1 SGHNT and CDR2 YENEEA. After removal of 5 bases from V and 13 bases from J, the junction contained 8 bases not matched to a gene. The full variable domain, with the rest looked up from reference TRBV11-3 and TRBJ2-1, is EAGVVQSPRYKIIEKKQPVAFWCNPISGHNTLYWYLQNLGQGPELLIRYENEEAVDDSQLPKDRFSAERLKGVDSTLKIQPAELGDSAVYLCASSHQTSAQFFGPGTRLTVL.

The genes are TRBV14 and TRBJ2-2, with D perhaps matching TRBD1 or TRBD2 (5 bases each). The CDR3 is 17 amino acids. The germline V gene has CDR1 SGHDN and CDR2 FVKESK. Trimming left V 1 base short and J 6 bases short, with 18 bases between. The CDR3: CASSQVWPPGPAGELFF. The CDR3 nucleotides are TGTGCCAGCAGCCAAGTTTGGCCACCGGGGCCGGCCGGGGAGCTGTTTTTT.

This clone was observed a few times. This chain uses TRBV19 with TRBJ1-6; D unclear. The CDR3 totals 15 residues. In germline, CDR1 is LNHDA, CDR2 SQIVND (reference sequence). Trimming took 5 bases from V and 6 from J, leaving 14 bases between them. CDR3 region: CASSLGQVANSPLHF. The CDR3 DNA follows: TGTGCCAGTAGTCTTGGGCAGGTGGCTAATTCACCCCTCCACTTT. The full variable domain, rest sourced from reference TRBV19 and TRBJ1-6, is DGGITQSPKYLFRKEGQNVTLSCEQNLNHDAMYWYRQDPGQGLRLIYYSQIVNDFQKGDIAEGYSVSREKKESFPLTVTSAQKNPTAFYLCASSLGQVANSPLHFGNGTRLTVT.

This rearrangement joins TRBV19 to TRBJ1-1; D may be TRBD1 (6 bases). This CDR3 comprises 14 residues. V shed 5 bases and J shed 5 bases, with 15 bases lying between them. CDR1 is LNHDA and CDR2 is SQIVND in the germline V gene (reference sequence). CDR3 nucleotide sequence: TGTGCCAGTAGTGATTTGCAGGGGCGAACTGAAGCTTTCTTT. Encoded protein: CASSDLQGRTEAFF.

This rearrangement joins TRBV28 to TRBJ1-1; maybe TRBD1 (6 bases). The CDR3 spans 17 residues. V shed 8 bases and J shed 4 bases, with 26 bases lying between them. CDR1 is MDHEN and CDR2 is SYDVKM in the germline V gene. CDR3 nucleotide sequence: TGTGCCAGCCGGAGAAAAAGCACAGGGAATCATGGCACTGAAGCTTTCTTT. It is translated as CASRRKSTGNHGTEAFF.

The V and J genes are TRBV7-9 and TRBJ2-2; D could derive from TRBD1 or TRBD2 (5 bases each). V lost 10 bases, J lost 3 bases, and 15 bases lay in between. This CDR3 is built from 14 residues. Germline CDR1 SEHNR, CDR2 FQNEAQ (reference sequence). The CDR3 nucleotides read TGTGCCACCCCCAGGGTGGGGGACACCGGGGAGCTGTTTTTT. Its translation: CATPRVGDTGELFF.

A few counts support this clone. The rearrangement joins TRBV5-6 to TRBJ1-5, with D unclear. Trimming pared 3 bases from V and 2 bases from J, leaving 18 bases between. The germline V gene has CDR1 SGHDT and CDR2 YYEEEE. This CDR3 is 17 amino acids long. The CDR3 DNA reads TGTGCCAGCAGCTCAAGGAGGCAGCTTGATGGCAATCAGCCCCAGCATTTT. As protein: CASSSRRQLDGNQPQHF.